This TCR beta chain was sequenced for a study of blood T cell repertoires in COVID-19. Study in general: The United States, Italy and Spain provided the acute and convalescent COVID-19 samples.

The V and J ends lost 2 bases and 2 bases respectively, with 13 bases between them. The germline V gene encodes CDR1 MNHEY and CDR2 SMNVEV (reference sequence). The CDR3 spans 15 residues. Assay: immunoSEQ multiplex PCR; the TCRdb copy retains only in-frame clones and omits some. The sample consists of about 130,000 clones, roughly 80% of them appearing once. The chain is built from TRBV27 and TRBJ2-7; D might be TRBD1 (6 bases). The sample comprised peripheral blood. This sequence originates from a man between 60 and 70 years old with acute or convalescent COVID-19. This CDR3 is CASSLGQGRAYEQYF. CDR3 nucleotides: TGTGCCAGCAGTTTAGGGCAGGGGCGGGCCTACGAGCAGTACTTC.